Below are 19 T cell receptor beta chains sequenced from a single sample in a study of regulatory T cells in long-lasting Graves disease. Stated time point: newly diagnosed GD, antithyroid drugs for less than 3 months. After RNA was extracted from PBMCs, the TCR library was made from it. Arm-PCR of CDR3 regions and iRepertoire HTBI primers were used to build TCR beta libraries. MiXCR, applied by TCRdb to the multiplex PCR reads, yields one record per CDR3 protein. The table has 350,000 to 550,000 distinct CDR3 sequences, around 15% seen once. The same data also contributed to another study, on T cells in Graves' hyperthyroidism and ophthalmopathy.

Sequencing used peripheral blood mononuclear cells (PBMCs), obtained at new diagnosis, from a patient treated with antithyroid drugs. The receptors derive from a woman aged 50 to 60 with Graves disease.

In this sample, this clonotype turned up a few times. The rearrangement links TRBV5-1 to TRBJ1-2; tentatively, D is TRBD1 (6 bases). The CDR3 spans 17 residues. CDR1 and CDR2 from the germline V gene are SGHRS and YFSETQ. V was trimmed by 0 bases and J by 6 bases, leaving 21 bases between them. CDR3: CASSLAAGAVGRDGYTF. The DNA for the CDR3 is TGCGCCAGCAGCTTGGCGGCAGGGGCAGTTGGTCGAGATGGCTACACCTTC. Complete variable domain (other parts from reference TRBV5-1 and TRBJ1-2): KAGVTQTPRYLIKTRGQQVTLSCSPISGHRSVSWYQQTPGQGLQFLFEYFSETQRNKGNFPGRFSGRQFSNSRSEMNVSTLELGDSALYLCASSLAAGAVGRDGYTFGSGTRLTVV.

This chain uses TRBV5-1 with TRBJ2-2, with 9 bases lining up with TRBD1. The CDR3 sequence is 17 residues long. The V gene's germline CDR1 is SGHRS and CDR2 YFSETQ. After removal of 4 bases from V and 0 bases from J, the junction contained 7 bases not matched to a gene. The CDR3 bases are TGCGCCAGCAGCCGGGGGACAGGGAACCCGAACACCGGGGAGCTGTTTTTT. This gives the protein CASSRGTGNPNTGELFF.

The rearrangement links TRBV20-1 to TRBJ1-4; possibly TRBD1 for D (5 bases). Trimming stripped 1 base from V and 8 bases from J, with 14 bases between. The germline V gene has CDR1 DFQATT and CDR2 SNEGSKA (reference sequence). The CDR3 contains 14 residues. CDR3 in amino acids: CSARGTKLGEKLFF. The CDR3 nucleotides are TGCAGTGCTAGAGGGACAAAATTGGGGGAAAAACTGTTTTTT.

In this sample, this clonotype turned up many times. The chain carries TRBV7-2 and TRBJ2-1; 7 bases fit TRBD2. J was trimmed by 2 bases and V by 5 bases; bases with no gene match: 6. The CDR3 is made up of 15 amino acids. The germline CDR1 and CDR2 sequences are SGHTA and FQGNSA. The CDR3 sequence: CASSRSSGTYNEQFF. The CDR3 nucleotides are TGTGCCAGCAGCCGTTCTAGCGGAACCTACAATGAGCAGTTCTTC.

Written as DNA, the CDR3 is TGTGCCAGCAGCTTGGGCCGTTCGGGACAGGGCCCCTACAATGAGCAGTTCTTC. Translating it yields CASSLGRSGQGPYNEQFF. This sequence joins TRBV5-5 and TRBJ2-1; 9 nucleotides agree with TRBD1. CDR3 length equals 18 residues. Germline loops: CDR1 SGHKS, CDR2 YYEKEE (reference sequence). V shed 0 bases, J shed 2 bases, and the junction held 9 bases outside the gene matches.

This clonotype came up a few times. The rearrangement uses TRBV10-3 and TRBJ2-6; 7 nucleotides agree with TRBD1. Germline V lookup: CDR1 ENHRY, CDR2 SYGVKD. The junction had 8 bases not matched to a gene; V was cut back by 2 bases and J by 1 base. This CDR3 is 18 amino acids long. The chain's CDR3 is CAISETGERSSGANVLTF. DNA of the CDR3: TGTGCCATCAGTGAGACAGGGGAAAGGAGTTCTGGGGCCAACGTCCTGACTTTC.

There are many counts of this clonotype. This chain links TRBV28 with TRBJ2-5; 15 bases match TRBD2. The J segment lost 2 bases and the V segment lost 8 bases, leaving 12 bases of the junction unmatched. Germline V CDR1 and CDR2: MDHEN, SYDVKM. The CDR3 has 18 amino acids. The CDR3 DNA sequence: TGTGCCAGCTCCTACGGACTAGCGGGAGGGCCAGTACAAGAGACCCAGTACTTC. Its translation is CASSYGLAGGPVQETQYF.

This clonotype showed up just a few times. The chain combines TRBV6-2 or TRBV6-3 with TRBJ1-4; no reliable D call. Germline CDR1 and CDR2: MNHEY and SVGEGT. Trimming removed 0 bases from V and 3 bases from J, with 5 bases in between. CDR3 length: 14 residues. The CDR3 loop is CASSYSSSNEKLFF. The CDR3 bases are TGTGCCAGCAGTTACTCGAGTTCTAATGAAAAACTGTTTTTT.

This clonotype was seen at least ten times. V gene TRBV27 combines with J gene TRBJ2-7; D gene ambiguous. With 3 bases removed from V and 3 bases from J, the gap between germline ends came to 3 bases. Germline V gene lookup returns CDR1 MNHEY and CDR2 SMNVEV (reference sequence). The CDR3 consists of 11 residues. The CDR3 spells CASSFVYEQYF. The CDR3 DNA sequence: TGTGCCAGCAGTTTCGTCTACGAGCAGTACTTC.

This clonotype was counted a few times. The V call is TRBV4-1, the J call TRBJ2-1; D possibly corresponds to TRBD2 (6 bases). The V end was cut by 4 bases, the J end by 8 bases, with 15 bases between. This CDR3 contains 14 residues. Germline V gives CDR1 MGHRA, CDR2 YSYEKL. CDR3 region: CASSRGRLGDEQFF. In DNA form, the CDR3 reads TGCGCCAGCAGCCGGGGGAGACTAGGCGATGAGCAGTTCTTC.

This clonotype was recorded a few times. The rearrangement uses TRBV9 and TRBJ2-1; D is uncertain. The CDR3 length is 14 residues. Germline values: CDR1 SGDLS, CDR2 YYNGEE. V dropped 5 bases and J dropped 2 bases, with 11 bases sitting between them. This chain's CDR3 is CASSTRQTYNEQFF. In DNA form, the CDR3 reads TGTGCCAGCAGTACCAGACAAACCTACAATGAGCAGTTCTTC. The whole variable domain, remainder taken from reference TRBV9 and TRBJ2-1, is DSGVTQTPKHLITATGQRVTLRCSPRSGDLSVYWYQQSLDQGLQFLIQYYNGEERAKGNILERFSAQQFPDLHSELNLSSLELGDSALYFCASSTRQTYNEQFFGPGTRLTVL.

Notes on this clonotype: This may be a read error, as it is one base from a much larger clone. This chain joins TRBV20-1 and TRBJ2-7, with D possibly being TRBD1 or TRBD2 (5 bases each). Germline V CDR1 and CDR2: DFQATT, SNEGSKA (reference sequence). There are 16 residues in the CDR3. Trimming pared 1 base from V and 2 bases from J, leaving 18 bases between. Here the CDR3 DNA reads TGCAGTGCTAGAGTGATTGAGTGGGGACGCACCTACGAGCAGTACTTC. Encoded protein: CSARVIEWGRTYEQYF.

This clonotype was found a few times. V is TRBV4-1 and J is TRBJ2-5; 8 bases match TRBD2. The V gene end was trimmed by 4 bases and the J gene end by 3 bases; junction bases not matched to a gene: 10. The germline CDR1 and CDR2 sequences are MGHRA and YSYEKL. The CDR3 covers 16 residues. The CDR3 bases are TGCGCCAGCAGCCCGCGAGAGCGGGAGACGAAAGAGACCCAGTACTTC. Amino acid sequence: CASSPRERETKETQYF.

This clonotype was recorded at least ten times. The chain couples TRBV10-3 to TRBJ2-7; 13 nucleotides match TRBD2. Germline trimming cut 10 bases from V and 0 bases from J; bases unmatched to any gene: 15. The CDR3 runs to 18 residues. CDR1 is ENHRY and CDR2 is SYGVKD in the germline V gene. For the CDR3, the DNA is TGTGCCAGCGCCACGGGGCCTACTAGCGGGAGGGCCTCCTACGAGCAGTACTTC. This codes for CASATGPTSGRASYEQYF.

This clonotype was detected many times. The chain carries TRBV24-1 and TRBJ1-5, with D maybe TRBD1 (6 bases). The V gene lost 7 bases and the J gene lost 4 bases, with 10 bases spanning the gap. The CDR3 extends over 13 amino acids. CDR1 and CDR2 (germline): KGHDR, SFDVKD. This chain's CDR3 is CATRQGENQPQHF. As DNA, the CDR3 is TGTGCCACCAGACAGGGCGAAAATCAGCCCCAGCATTTT.

This clonotype was observed at least ten times. This chain connects TRBV6-1 to TRBJ2-5; D is ambiguous. There are 13 residues in the CDR3. From germline, CDR1 is MNHNS and CDR2 SASEGT. Trimming stripped 3 bases from V and 4 bases from J, with 9 bases between. CDR3 in amino acids: CASSERGRETQYF. The CDR3 DNA follows: TGTGCCAGCAGTGAGCGTGGAAGAGAGACCCAGTACTTC.

At least ten counts were recorded for this clonotype. This rearrangement joins TRBV28 to TRBJ2-7, with no clear D. This CDR3 has 11 residues. CDR1 MDHEN and CDR2 SYDVKM come from the germline V gene. Trimming removed 7 bases at V and 4 bases at J, with 8 bases between. DNA of the CDR3: TGTGCCAGCACGGGCTCGTACGAGCAGTACTTC. It specifies CASTGSYEQYF. The full variable domain, its missing parts supplied by reference TRBV28 and TRBJ2-7, is DVKVTQSSRYLVKRTGEKVFLECVQDMDHENMFWYRQDPGLGLRLIYFSYDVKMKEKGDIPEGYSVSREKKERFSLILESASTNQTSMYLCASTGSYEQYFGPGTRLTVT.

This clonotype was counted at least ten times. This rearrangement joins TRBV5-1 to TRBJ2-3, with TRBD2 identical over 12 bases. This CDR3 contains 16 residues. CDR1 and CDR2 from the germline V gene are SGHRS and YFSETQ. J was trimmed by 2 bases and V by 4 bases; bases with no gene match: 5. CDR3 residues: CASSIGLAGTTDTQYF. CDR3 sequence (DNA): TGCGCCAGCAGCATCGGACTAGCGGGGACCACAGATACGCAGTATTTT.

This clonotype was seen repeatedly, ten times or more. The genes are TRBV11-2 and TRBJ2-7, with TRBD1 matching 11 bases. The CDR3 spans 17 residues. Per germline, CDR1 SGHAT and CDR2 FQNNGV. J lost 3 bases, V lost 1 base, and 8 bases had no gene match. CDR3 sequence reads: CASSLVLPGQGDYEQYF. CDR3 sequence (DNA): TGTGCCAGCAGCTTAGTCCTTCCGGGACAGGGGGACTACGAGCAGTACTTC.